The source of this T cell receptor (beta chain) is a study of cytomegalovirus exposure and HLA in healthy donors. Findings of the study overall: In vitro experiments confirmed that a few CMV-associated chains were specific for CMV antigens. Cytomegalovirus association was assigned to approximately 160 TCR beta chains.

PCR primers comprised 60 Vbeta and 13 Jbeta primers. Authors' data handling: Later analysis identified tens of millions of unique TCR beta chains, roughly 11 million shared. Profiling relied on immunoSEQ multiplex PCR, and the TCRdb table lists in-frame clones only, not all of them. V and J calls and clone size follow that table, whereas D and trimming were derived from the DNA. The table includes about 90,000 clones, roughly 84% detected once. On this clone itself: Its antigen remains unidentified.

Input material: PBMCs. This TCR was recovered from a man between 25 and 39 years old in good health and CMV-seronegative.

The CDR3 nucleotides are TGTGCCAGTAGTATCATCGGGTCAGCCGGTGGTGAAAAACTGTTTTTT. It encodes CASSIIGSAGGEKLFF. This chain links TRBV19 with TRBJ1-4; D uncertain. This CDR3 comprises 16 residues. Germline CDR1 LNHDA, CDR2 SQIVND (reference sequence). V was pared by 3 bases and J by 7 bases, with 18 bases between.